One and the same sample provided the 10 T cell receptor beta chains below, sequenced in a study of blood T cell repertoires in COVID-19. Measured with immunoSEQ multiplex PCR; TCRdb has only the in-frame clones, and not every one. The table records 150,000 to 200,000 clones, over 75% of them present only once. The sequenced sample consisted of peripheral blood. The source of these receptors is a man in his fifties or sixties with active or convalescent COVID-19.

A few counts support this clone. The V call is TRBV6-5, the J call TRBJ1-5, with D unresolved. V lost 7 bases and J lost 0, with 7 bases in between. Germline lookup yields CDR1 MNHEY and CDR2 SVGAGI. The CDR3 runs to 13 residues. DNA of the CDR3: TGTGCCAGCAACGGGTATAGCAATCAGCCCCAGCATTTT. Translation: CASNGYSNQPQHF.

The chain is built from TRBV28 and TRBJ1-3, with 7 bases fitting TRBD1. Trimming took 4 bases from V and 0 from J; bases not matched to a gene: 9. The CDR3 totals 17 residues. The germline CDR1 and CDR2 sequences are MDHEN and SYDVKM. The CDR3 protein is CASSSLRGPFSGNTIYF. CDR3 nucleotides: TGTGCCAGCAGTTCCCTAAGGGGGCCGTTCTCTGGAAACACCATATATTTT. Together with reference TRBV28 and TRBJ1-3, the CDR3 gives the full variable domain: DVKVTQSSRYLVKRTGEKVFLECVQDMDHENMFWYRQDPGLGLRLIYFSYDVKMKEKGDIPEGYSVSREKKERFSLILESASTNQTSMYLCASSSLRGPFSGNTIYFGEGSWLTVV.

J is TRBJ2-5 and V is TRBV5-1, with 8 bases that match TRBD1. CDR1 SGHRS and CDR2 YFSETQ come from the germline V gene. The CDR3 loop spans 13 amino acids. V lost 7 bases, J lost 1 base, and 3 bases stayed unmatched. The DNA of the CDR3 is TGCGCCAGCTCAGGACAGGGCCAAGAGACCCAGTACTTC. This translates into CASSGQGQETQYF.

The V gene is TRBV7-3, the J gene TRBJ2-1, with 14 bases aligning to TRBD2. V gave up 2 bases and J gave up 13 bases; unmatched junction bases: 10. Looked up from germline, CDR1 is SGHTA and CDR2 is FQGTGA. This CDR3 comprises 16 residues. CDR3 protein: CASSLPTTSGGAEQFF. CDR3 in DNA: TGTGCCAGCAGCTTACCAACGACTAGCGGGGGGGCCGAACAGTTCTTC.

The V gene is TRBV11-2, the J gene TRBJ1-1; perhaps TRBD1 as D (5 bases). The CDR3 spans 17 residues. CDR1 and CDR2 from the germline V gene are SGHAT and FQNNGV. The V gene lost 1 base and the J gene lost 4 bases, with 19 bases spanning the gap. CDR3 nucleotides: TGTGCCAGCAGCTTAGTGCGGGATGGGGGACGCGGCACTGAAGCTTTCTTT. Translated, it gives CASSLVRDGGRGTEAFF.

This chain joins TRBV5-1 and TRBJ2-6, with 8 bases aligning to TRBD1. CDR1 and CDR2 from the germline V gene are SGHRS and YFSETQ. This CDR3 region has 18 residues. The V gene end was trimmed by 0 bases and the J gene end by 4 bases; junction bases not matched to a gene: 9. The CDR3 DNA sequence: TGCGCCAGCAGCTTGGCTGCGACAGGGGAATACGGGGCCAACGTCCTGACTTTC. It encodes CASSLAATGEYGANVLTF.

This chain links TRBV5-1 with TRBJ2-1, with 8 bases aligning to TRBD1. CDR1 SGHRS and CDR2 YFSETQ come from the germline V gene. The ends lost 8 bases at V and 2 bases at J; junction bases unmatched: 9. The CDR3 sequence is 15 residues long. CDR3 sequence (DNA): TGCGCCAGTCGAGTCGGACAGGGCCCCTACAATGAGCAGTTCTTC. As protein: CASRVGQGPYNEQFF.

The chain uses TRBV6-5 and TRBJ2-7; tentative D call: TRBD2 (6 bases). With 6 bases removed from V and 5 bases from J, the gap between germline ends came to 11 bases. Looked up from germline, CDR1 is MNHEY and CDR2 is SVGAGI. This CDR3 region has 12 residues. The CDR3 nucleotides read TGTGCCAGCAGCGGACTAACGAACGAGCAGTACTTC. Translation gives CASSGLTNEQYF.

The table lists this clone with a few counts. The chain uses TRBV4-1 and TRBJ1-5; a possible D gene is TRBD1 (5 bases). V lost 0 bases and J lost 2, with 11 bases in between. The CDR3 is 16 amino acids. Germline V gives CDR1 MGHRA, CDR2 YSYEKL. The chain's CDR3 is CASSQEGWGGNQPQHF. The CDR3 nucleotides are TGCGCCAGCAGCCAAGAGGGTTGGGGGGGCAATCAGCCCCAGCATTTT.

This sequence joins TRBV5-1 and TRBJ2-3; 9 bases match TRBD1. CDR1 SGHRS and CDR2 YFSETQ come from the germline V gene. After removal of 0 bases from V and 3 bases from J, the junction contained 2 bases not matched to a gene. The CDR3 loop spans 15 amino acids. DNA for the CDR3: TGCGCCAGCAGCTTGGATGGGACAGGGACAGATACGCAGTATTTT. This gives the protein CASSLDGTGTDTQYF.